Listed here is a single T cell receptor beta chain. Its recognized antigen is unknown. It has no much larger one-base neighbor in the sample; base qualities were not kept. Using the deep immunoSEQ assay, multiplex PCR amplified TCR CDR3 regions from genomic DNA. Extracted genomic DNA from each cell subset was spread evenly across all wells of several immunoSEQ 96-well plates, with each plate serving as a replicate. Each replicate PCR for sorted subsets received roughly 200 ng genomic DNA, equal to about 30,000 T cell genomes. Purified libraries were quantified with a Qubit 3.0 fluorometer, sized on a Bioanalyzer 2100, and re-quantified with the KAPA Library Quantification kit. A separate single-read 150-cycle Illumina NextSeq 550 flow cell was used to sequence each immunoSEQ 96-well plate. In the source study's methods: Because the immunoSEQ output included only junctional sequences and no quality scores, the filtering could not be the same as the filtering used for full-length reads. Sequences were annotated with PyIR, a Python wrapper for IgBLAST v1.9, using IMGT germline references to assign V/J genes and CDR3. Reads were removed for weak V/J assignments (E-value above 1e-6), missing CDR3, stop codons, out-of-frame junctions, or ambiguous translated residues. A V3J clonotype was defined by an identical inferred V gene, J gene, and CDR3 amino acid sequence. The percentage overlap between two repertoires was calculated by dividing the number of shared unique clonotypes by the size of the smaller repertoire. RTK rarefaction, the Chao1 estimator, and Recon v2.1 estimates of unobserved clonotypes were used to assess repertoire richness. Generation probabilities were computed with OLGA for all TCRbeta clonotypes obtained by the gDNA method from several donors. The immuneACCESS repertoire file appears here via TCRdb, limited to in-frame rearrangements. These files lack a portion of the clones; in checked studies, under half of the deficit traces to unresolved V genes, and the cause of the others is not known. Clone size and V and J calls were adopted from that table, with D and trimming inferred from the DNA. The sample table shows some 1.1 million clones, and 60% to 80% are seen once. The top ten clones comprise 0.89% of the sample.

Donors were healthy HIV-negative adults with no recently reported acute infections or vaccinations. Only Caucasian adults living in Nashville, Tennessee, USA were represented among the donors. CD4+ T cells were enriched by magnetic negative selection; naive cells were then positively selected on CD45RA, and the negative fraction formed the memory subset. Blood was collected by leukapheresis, and PBMCs were isolated by Ficoll-Histopaque density gradient centrifugation and then cryopreserved in liquid nitrogen vapor phase. Analytical flow cytometry was used to check the purity and quantity of every magnetically sorted T cell population. Genomic DNA was isolated from each sorted fraction and quantified by UV absorbance on a Nanodrop 2000c. CDR1 is given as SGHVS and CDR2 as FQNEAQ, both from the germline V gene. V loses 4 bases of germline sequence and J loses 2 bases, and the interval between the two ends is 9 bases. From its cysteine to its phenylalanine, the CDR3 spans 14 amino acids. Only the CDR3 portion is preserved as DNA: 42 bases, with reading frame beginning at the first base.

The sample is drawn from a study of shared clonotypes between healthy human individuals (dated by TCRdb to 2020 to 2022). Background for the entire study: Three men and a couple of women, aged 18 to 49 years, made up the cohort. For each donor, CD4 naive and CD4 memory were each run on three plates, CD8 naive on two plates, and CD8 memory on one plate. Blood TCR repertoires of roughly five healthy adults were deeply sequenced to estimate repertoire size and the extent of clonotype sharing between individuals. Each donor's leukapheresis produced roughly between about 0.8 and 10 billion PBMCs. Libraries were prepared and TCR repertoires were sequenced by different laboratories using diverse techniques, in order to increase sequencing depth and limit assay-specific biases.

Here is what the overall study found, with its caveats: Based on pairwise subsampling, the degree of clonotype sharing among donors was expected to be affected by sequencing depth. Sharing across several donors was observed for about 4.8% of naive CD4, around 3.5% of naive CD8, around 2.5% of memory CD4, and roughly 0.4% of memory CD8 clonotypes. Rarefaction of sorted-subset datasets indicated incomplete sequencing despite the large sequencing depth. Because the study included a small number of donors, the genetic and exposure-history diversity represented was limited. Estimated clonotype richness was generally larger for naive than for memory subsets. Higher generation probabilities were observed for clonotypes shared by all four sorted-subset donors than for non-shared clonotypes. Only blood was sampled, and tissue TCR repertoires likely differ from those in blood.

This TCR derives from a man between 18 and 29 years old in good health. Some clones in this sample may be carry-over from other donors' samples. In this chain, TRBV7-8 is recombined with TRBJ1-5; confidence is insufficient to name the D gene. Sequencing was done on a sample of memory CD4+ T cells from PBMCs. The meaning of the sample's cell subset or site label: CD45RA-negative fraction. This receptor has the CDR3 CASSYDVGNQPQHF. The bases read TGTGCCAGCAGCTATGATGTGGGCAATCAGCCCCAGCATTTT.